Listed here are 13 T cell receptor beta chains from one sample, sequenced in a study of T-cell memory formation after mild COVID-19. TCRdb re-derived calls from the 5' RACE reads in MiXCR, one entry per CDR3 protein. The data hold about 240,000 distinct CDR3 sequences, with 8% to 10% observed a single time. Sequenced: PBMCs or a T cell subset sorted from them (not recorded which). These receptors were taken from a man in his late teens or twenties who had mild COVID-19 (a few samples of this study predate the infection). Cell type and time point are not known.

This rearrangement joins TRBV9 to TRBJ2-2; D possibly corresponds to TRBD1 (6 bases). This CDR3 is 14 amino acids long. CDR1 and CDR2 (germline): SGDLS, YYNGEE. V was cut by 5 bases and J by 1 base, with 9 bases left in between. DNA of the CDR3: TGTGCCAGCAGTGGGGGCCTGAACACCGGGGAGCTGTTTTTT. Protein sequence: CASSGGLNTGELFF.

The chain links TRBV7-9 to TRBJ1-5, with D perhaps TRBD1 (5 bases). The V end was cut by 2 bases, the J end by 9 bases, with 8 bases between. This CDR3 comprises 12 residues. Germline CDR1 reads SEHNR; CDR2 reads FQNEAQ (reference sequence). The DNA for the CDR3 is TGTGCCAGCAGCTTACAGGGATGGCCCCAGCATTTT. This codes for CASSLQGWPQHF.

This clonotype was counted only a few times. This chain joins TRBV4-3 and TRBJ2-2; 9 bases agree with TRBD1. From germline, CDR1 is LGHNA and CDR2 YSLEER. The CDR3 sequence is 16 residues long. The junction had 8 bases not matched to a gene; V was cut back by 4 bases and J by 5 bases. CDR3 in DNA: TGCGCCAGCAGCCTCGACAGGGGGAGTGATACCGGGGAGCTGTTTTTT. Translation gives CASSLDRGSDTGELFF.

The rearrangement uses TRBV10-3 and TRBJ2-2; D might be TRBD2 (5 bases). The CDR3 sequence is 15 residues long. Trimming removed 4 bases from V and 1 base from J, with 10 bases in between. The germline V gene encodes CDR1 ENHRY and CDR2 SYGVKD. The CDR3 loop is CAISGRRGNTGELFF. The DNA for the CDR3 is TGTGCCATCAGTGGTCGTCGGGGGAACACCGGGGAGCTGTTTTTT.

This clonotype came up many times. This chain uses TRBV6-6 with TRBJ1-2, with 8 bases that match TRBD1. Germline V gives CDR1 MNHNY, CDR2 SVGAGI (reference sequence). The CDR3 extends over 13 amino acids. V dropped 2 bases and J dropped 8; count of bases not matched to a gene: 4. The CDR3 region has the DNA TGTGCCAGCAGTTACGGGACAGGCGAGGGCTACACCTTC. Its protein is CASSYGTGEGYTF.

In its sample, this clonotype was seen many times. The CDR3 here is CASSSNLRVARHTEAFF. The CDR3 DNA is TGCGCCAGCAGCTCTAACCTTCGGGTGGCCAGGCACACTGAAGCTTTCTTT. The chain uses TRBV5-1 and TRBJ1-1; no reliable D call. Germline CDR1 and CDR2: SGHRS and YFSETQ. Trimming cost V 3 bases and J 3 bases, with 21 bases left between them. The CDR3 loop spans 17 amino acids.

J is TRBJ2-5 and V is TRBV6-2 or TRBV6-3; D gene ambiguous. V was cut by 8 bases and J by 5 bases, with 9 bases left in between. Germline CDR1 MNHEY, CDR2 SVGEGT. This CDR3 has 11 residues. CDR3 amino acids: CASVERETQYF. For the CDR3, the DNA is TGTGCCAGCGTAGAGAGGGAGACCCAGTACTTC.

The table lists this clonotype with a few counts. The gene calls are TRBV2 and TRBJ2-7, with D uncertain. V lost 5 bases, J lost 6 bases, and 5 bases lay in between. The germline V gene has CDR1 SNHLY and CDR2 FYNNEI. CDR3 length equals 10 residues. The CDR3 nucleotides are TGTGCCAGCAGTACTTTCGAGCAGTACTTC. It is translated as CASSTFEQYF.

This sequence joins TRBV29-1 and TRBJ1-3; D ambiguous. Germline values: CDR1 SQVTM, CDR2 ANQGSEA. Trimming took 0 bases from V and 1 from J, leaving 7 bases between them. The CDR3 loop spans 14 amino acids. Here the CDR3 DNA reads TGCAGCGTTGAAGAGTCGGGTTCTGGAAACACCATATATTTT. Protein: CSVEESGSGNTIYF.

The chain carries TRBV11-2 and TRBJ2-3; 8 nucleotides agree with TRBD2. CDR1 and CDR2 (germline): SGHAT, FQNNGV. J gave up 3 bases and V 5 bases, and 7 bases lay outside the gene matches. The CDR3 is 15 amino acids. CDR3 protein: CASSPLGGGTDTQYF. CDR3 sequence (DNA): TGTGCCAGCAGCCCCCTGGGCGGGGGGACAGATACGCAGTATTTT.

The V gene is TRBV7-9, the J gene TRBJ2-2; unclear D gene. This CDR3 is built from 13 residues. V dropped 7 bases and J dropped 0 bases, with 6 bases sitting between them. Germline V gives CDR1 SEHNR, CDR2 FQNEAQ (reference sequence). CDR3 nucleotides: TGTGCCAGCATCGTATCGAACACCGGGGAGCTGTTTTTT. Residues: CASIVSNTGELFF.

This clonotype was seen repeatedly, ten times or more. V and J are TRBV5-1 and TRBJ2-1; 7 bases map to TRBD2. V shed 0 bases, J shed 5 bases, and the junction held 2 bases outside the gene matches. Per germline, CDR1 SGHRS and CDR2 YFSETQ. This CDR3 contains 14 residues. This CDR3 is CASSLAAGNNEQFF. The DNA for the CDR3 is TGCGCCAGCAGCTTGGCAGCGGGGAACAATGAGCAGTTCTTC.

V usage is TRBV7-2 and J usage is TRBJ2-3; D remains unclear. The germline CDR1 and CDR2 sequences are SGHTA and FQGNSA. The V and J ends lost 3 bases and 1 base respectively, with 11 bases between them. This CDR3 contains 15 residues. CDR3 in DNA: TGTGCCAGCAGCTTCCGGCCCGAGGGCACAGATACGCAGTATTTT. Residues: CASSFRPEGTDTQYF.